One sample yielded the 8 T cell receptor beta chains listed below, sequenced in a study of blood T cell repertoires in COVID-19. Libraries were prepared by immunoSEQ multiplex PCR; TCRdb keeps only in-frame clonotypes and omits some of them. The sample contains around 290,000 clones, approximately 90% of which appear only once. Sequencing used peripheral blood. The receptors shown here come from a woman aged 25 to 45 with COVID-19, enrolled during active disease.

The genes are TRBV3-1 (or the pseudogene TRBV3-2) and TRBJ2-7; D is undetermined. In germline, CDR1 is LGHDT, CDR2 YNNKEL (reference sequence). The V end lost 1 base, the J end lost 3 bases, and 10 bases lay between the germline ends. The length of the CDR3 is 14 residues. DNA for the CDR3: TGTGCCAGCAGCCAAGGTCTAGGAGTCTACGAGCAGTACTTC. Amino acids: CASSQGLGVYEQYF.

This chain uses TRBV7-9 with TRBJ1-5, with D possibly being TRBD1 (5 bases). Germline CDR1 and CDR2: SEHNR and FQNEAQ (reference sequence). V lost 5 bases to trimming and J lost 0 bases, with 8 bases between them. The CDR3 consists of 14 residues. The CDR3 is CASSGGDSNQPQHF. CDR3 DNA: TGTGCCAGCAGCGGAGGGGATAGCAATCAGCCCCAGCATTTT.

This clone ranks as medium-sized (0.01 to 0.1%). CDR3 protein: CASSSSGISYNEQFF. CDR3 in DNA: TGTGCCAGCAGTTCTAGCGGGATTTCCTACAATGAGCAGTTCTTC. The V call is TRBV27, the J call TRBJ2-1, with 9 bases identical to TRBD2. After removal of 4 bases from V and 1 base from J, the junction contained 2 bases not matched to a gene. Germline CDR1 is MNHEY and CDR2 is SMNVEV (reference sequence). This CDR3 has 15 residues.

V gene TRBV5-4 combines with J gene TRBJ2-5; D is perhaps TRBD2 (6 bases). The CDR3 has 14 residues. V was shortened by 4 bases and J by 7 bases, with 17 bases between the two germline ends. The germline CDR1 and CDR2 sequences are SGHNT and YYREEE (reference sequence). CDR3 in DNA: TGTGCCAGCAGCCCGGACTATCCGGAGGGGACCCAGTACTTC. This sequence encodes CASSPDYPEGTQYF.

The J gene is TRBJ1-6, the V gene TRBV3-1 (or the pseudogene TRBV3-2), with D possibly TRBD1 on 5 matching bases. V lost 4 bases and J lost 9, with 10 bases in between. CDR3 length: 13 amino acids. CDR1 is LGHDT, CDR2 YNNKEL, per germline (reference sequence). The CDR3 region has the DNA TGTGCCAGCAGCCGAGAACAGGTTTCACCCCTCCACTTT. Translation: CASSREQVSPLHF.

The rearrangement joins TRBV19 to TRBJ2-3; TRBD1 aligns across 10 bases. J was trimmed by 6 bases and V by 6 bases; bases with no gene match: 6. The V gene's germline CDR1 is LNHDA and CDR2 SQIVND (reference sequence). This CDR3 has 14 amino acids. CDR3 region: CASRMTGGRDTQYF. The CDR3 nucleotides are TGTGCCAGTAGGATGACAGGGGGCAGGGATACGCAGTATTTT.

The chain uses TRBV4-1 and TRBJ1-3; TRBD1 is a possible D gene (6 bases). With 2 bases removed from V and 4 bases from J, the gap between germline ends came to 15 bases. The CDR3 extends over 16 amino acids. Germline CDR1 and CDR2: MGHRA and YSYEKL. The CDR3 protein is CASSQHARDTGNTIYF. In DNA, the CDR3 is TGCGCCAGCAGCCAACATGCCCGGGACACGGGAAACACCATATATTTT.

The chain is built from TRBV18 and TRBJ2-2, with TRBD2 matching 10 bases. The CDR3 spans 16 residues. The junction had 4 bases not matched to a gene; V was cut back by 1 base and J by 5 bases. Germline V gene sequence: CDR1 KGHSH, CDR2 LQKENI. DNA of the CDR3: TGTGCCAGCTCACCACTCCTAGCGGGAGAGACCGGGGAGCTGTTTTTT. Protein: CASSPLLAGETGELFF.